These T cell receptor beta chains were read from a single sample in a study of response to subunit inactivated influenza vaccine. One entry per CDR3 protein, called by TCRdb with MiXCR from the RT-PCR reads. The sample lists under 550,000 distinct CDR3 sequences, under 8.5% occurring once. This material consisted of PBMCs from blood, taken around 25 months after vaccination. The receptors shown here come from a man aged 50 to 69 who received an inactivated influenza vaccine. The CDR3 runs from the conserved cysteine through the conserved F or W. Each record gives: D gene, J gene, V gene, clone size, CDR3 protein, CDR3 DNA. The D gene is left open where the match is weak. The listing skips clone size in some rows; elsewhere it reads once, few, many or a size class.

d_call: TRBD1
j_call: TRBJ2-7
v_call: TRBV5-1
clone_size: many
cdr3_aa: CASSLDSGQGDEQYF
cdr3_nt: TGCGCCAGCAGCTTGGATTCAGGACAGGGAGACGAGCAGTACTTC

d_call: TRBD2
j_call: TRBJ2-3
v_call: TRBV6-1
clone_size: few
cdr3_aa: CASRAASGRRADTQYF
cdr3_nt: TGTGCCAGCAGAGCCGCTAGCGGGAGGCGGGCAGATACGCAGTATTTT

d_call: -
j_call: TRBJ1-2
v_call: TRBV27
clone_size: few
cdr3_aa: CASSSYRSEYYTF
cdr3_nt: TGTGCCAGCAGTTCATACAGGAGTGAGTACTACACCTTC

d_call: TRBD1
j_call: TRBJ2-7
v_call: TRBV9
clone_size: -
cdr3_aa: CASSGRSGTGSYEQYF
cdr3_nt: TGTGCCAGCAGCGGACGATCCGGGACAGGCTCCTACGAGCAGTACTTC

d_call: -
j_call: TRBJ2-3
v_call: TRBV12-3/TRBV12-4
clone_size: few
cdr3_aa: CASSFGGLGDTQYF
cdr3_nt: TGTGCCAGCAGTTTCGGGGGATTGGGAGATACGCAGTATTTT

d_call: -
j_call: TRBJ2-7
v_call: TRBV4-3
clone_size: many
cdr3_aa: CASSQDWTGAYEQYF
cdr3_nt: TGCGCCAGCAGCCAAGATTGGACGGGAGCTTACGAGCAGTACTTC

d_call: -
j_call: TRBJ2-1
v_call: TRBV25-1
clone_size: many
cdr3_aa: CASSEVGSWEQFF
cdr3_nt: TGTGCCAGCAGTGAGGTAGGCAGCTGGGAGCAGTTCTTC

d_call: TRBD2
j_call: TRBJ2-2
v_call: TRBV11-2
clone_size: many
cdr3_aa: CASSFGLAGNTGELFF
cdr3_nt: TGTGCCAGCAGCTTCGGACTAGCGGGGAACACCGGGGAGCTGTTTTTT

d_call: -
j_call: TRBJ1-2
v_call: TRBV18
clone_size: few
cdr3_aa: CASSPTQGKNYGYTF
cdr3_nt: TGTGCCAGCTCACCAACGCAGGGGAAGAACTATGGCTACACCTTC

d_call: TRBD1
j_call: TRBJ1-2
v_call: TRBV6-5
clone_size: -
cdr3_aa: CASSYSGTVGGYTF
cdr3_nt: TGTGCCAGCAGTTACTCCGGGACAGTCGGGGGCTACACCTTC

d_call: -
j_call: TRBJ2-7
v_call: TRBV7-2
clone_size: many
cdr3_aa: CASSLQISYEQYF
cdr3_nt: TGTGCCAGCAGCTTACAGATTTCCTACGAGCAGTACTTC

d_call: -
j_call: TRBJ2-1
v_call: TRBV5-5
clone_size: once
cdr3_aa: CARSSTGYNEQFF
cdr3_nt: TGTGCCAGAAGCTCTACAGGCTACAATGAGCAGTTCTTC

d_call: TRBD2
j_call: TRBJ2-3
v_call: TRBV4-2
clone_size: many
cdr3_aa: CASSQPGSGAGASTDTQYF
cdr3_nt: TGTGCCAGCAGCCAACCGGGTTCGGGAGCGGGGGCCAGCACAGATACGCAGTATTTT

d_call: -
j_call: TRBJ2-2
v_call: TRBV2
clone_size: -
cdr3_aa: CASSTDRHSTGELFF
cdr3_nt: TGTGCCAGCAGCACCGACAGGCATAGCACCGGGGAGCTGTTTTTT

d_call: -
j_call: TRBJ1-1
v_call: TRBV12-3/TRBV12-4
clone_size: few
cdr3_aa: CASSLSGGDTEAFF
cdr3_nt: TGTGCCAGCAGTTTAAGTGGGGGTGACACTGAAGCTTTCTTT

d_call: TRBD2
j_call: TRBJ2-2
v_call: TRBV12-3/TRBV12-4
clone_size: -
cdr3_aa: CASIIGTSGSIVTGELFF
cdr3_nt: TGTGCCAGCATCATAGGAACTAGCGGGAGTATAGTTACCGGGGAGCTGTTTTTT

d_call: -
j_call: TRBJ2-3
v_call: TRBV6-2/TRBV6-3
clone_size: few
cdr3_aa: CASSYSGDIRIPDTQYF
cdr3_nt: TGTGCCAGCAGTTACTCGGGGGACATTCGCATACCAGATACGCAGTATTTT

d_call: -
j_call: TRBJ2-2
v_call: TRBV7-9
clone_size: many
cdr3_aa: CASSLVGRVAGELFF
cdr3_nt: TGTGCCAGCAGCTTAGTTGGCAGGGTGGCCGGGGAGCTGTTTTTT

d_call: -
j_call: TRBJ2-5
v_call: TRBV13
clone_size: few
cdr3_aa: CASSPAGVETQYF
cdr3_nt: TGTGCCAGCAGCCCTGCCGGGGTGGAGACCCAGTACTTC

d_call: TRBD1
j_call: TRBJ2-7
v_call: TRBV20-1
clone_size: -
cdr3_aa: CSATGDSAYEQYF
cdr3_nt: TGCAGTGCCACCGGGGACAGCGCCTACGAGCAGTACTTC

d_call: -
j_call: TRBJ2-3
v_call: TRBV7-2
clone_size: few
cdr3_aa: CASSPRRKNTDTQYF
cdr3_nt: TGTGCCAGCAGCCCCCGTAGGAAAAACACAGATACGCAGTATTTT

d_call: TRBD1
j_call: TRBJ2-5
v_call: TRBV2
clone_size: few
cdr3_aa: CASSTGTGVPGETQYF
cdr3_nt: TGTGCCAGCAGTACCGGGACAGGGGTTCCGGGAGAGACCCAGTACTTC

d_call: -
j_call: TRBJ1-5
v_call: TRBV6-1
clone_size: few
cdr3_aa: CASSEGLRRPQHF
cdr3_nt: TGTGCCAGCAGTGAGGGGCTAAGGCGGCCCCAGCATTTT

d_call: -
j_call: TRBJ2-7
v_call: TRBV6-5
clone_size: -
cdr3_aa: CASSYLGEFGEQYF
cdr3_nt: TGTGCCAGCAGTTACTTGGGGGAGTTCGGCGAGCAGTACTTC

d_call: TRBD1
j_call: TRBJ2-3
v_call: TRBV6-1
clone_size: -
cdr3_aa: CASRPGQGATDTQYF
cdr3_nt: TGTGCCAGCAGACCGGGACAGGGGGCAACAGATACGCAGTATTTT

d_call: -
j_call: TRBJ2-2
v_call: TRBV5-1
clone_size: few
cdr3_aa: CASSHGTTNTGELFF
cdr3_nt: TGCGCCAGCAGTCACGGGACAACGAACACCGGGGAGCTGTTTTTT

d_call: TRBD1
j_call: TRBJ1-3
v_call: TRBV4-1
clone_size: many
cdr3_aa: CASSQTGISGNTIYF
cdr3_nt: TGCGCCAGCAGCCAGACAGGGATCTCTGGAAACACCATATATTTT